The 21 T cell receptor beta chains below come from one sample, sequenced in a study of identifying expanded T cells in peripheral blood. Repertoires were generated with immunoSEQ multiplex PCR, while TCRdb's copy carries only in-frame clones and drops some. Among 75,000 to 100,000 clones, 75% to 90% were seen once, and the ten largest hold approximately 2.8%. The sequenced sample consisted of blood. These receptors originate from a person between 18 and 69 years old in good health.

The J gene is TRBJ1-2, the V gene TRBV7-8; D remains unclear. This CDR3 spans 15 amino acids. V was shortened by 5 bases and J by 1 base, with 14 bases between the two germline ends. The germline V gene has CDR1 SGHVS and CDR2 FQNEAQ. CDR3 nucleotide sequence: TGTGCCAGCAGCCCCACCGTAGGCGTTAACTATGGCTACACCTTC. Its protein product is CASSPTVGVNYGYTF.

The chain recombines TRBV6-5 with TRBJ2-7; D gene uncertain. The CDR3 runs 12 residues. With 6 bases removed from V and 0 bases from J, the gap between germline ends came to 6 bases. Germline lookup yields CDR1 MNHEY and CDR2 SVGAGI. The CDR3 loop is CASSRSSYEQYF. The CDR3 DNA reads as TGTGCCAGCAGCCGGAGCTCCTACGAGCAGTACTTC.

This clone was recorded only once. The V gene is TRBV5-5, the J gene TRBJ2-3; D is possibly TRBD1 or TRBD2 (5 bases each). The CDR3 extends over 16 amino acids. Trimming cost V 2 bases and J 5 bases, with 18 bases left between them. Germline-derived CDR1 and CDR2 are SGHKS and YYEKEE (reference sequence). CDR3 region: CASSFGAGSDGDTQYF. For the CDR3, the DNA is TGTGCCAGCAGCTTTGGGGCGGGTTCGGACGGAGATACGCAGTATTTT. Looking up the rest from reference TRBV5-5 and TRBJ2-3 gives the full variable domain: DAGVTQSPTHLIKTRGQQVTLRCSPISGHKSVSWYQQVLGQGPQFIFQYYEKEERGRGNFPDRFSARQFPNYSSELNVNALLLGDSALYLCASSFGAGSDGDTQYFGPGTRLTVL.

This clone was seen once. The chain uses TRBV27 and TRBJ1-2; 9 bases line up with TRBD1. Looked up from germline, CDR1 is MNHEY and CDR2 is SMNVEV (reference sequence). V shed 4 bases, J shed 8 bases, and the junction held 11 bases outside the gene matches. There are 15 residues in the CDR3. The DNA of the CDR3 is TGTGCCAGCAGTTCCGGAACAGGGGGCGCCGGGGGCTACACCTTC. As protein: CASSSGTGGAGGYTF.

The rearrangement joins TRBV29-1 to TRBJ1-1; D is undetermined. The CDR3 has 12 amino acids. Trimming removed 4 bases at V and 1 base at J, with 7 bases between. Germline CDR1 and CDR2: SQVTM and ANQGSEA. For the CDR3, the DNA is TGCAGCGTTGGGTCCGGGAACACTGAAGCTTTCTTT. Its protein is CSVGSGNTEAFF.

The chain carries TRBV6-1 and TRBJ1-2; D gene ambiguous. The germline V gene has CDR1 MNHNS and CDR2 SASEGT. This CDR3 spans 13 amino acids. The germline V and J ends were trimmed by 1 base and 2 bases, with 5 bases remaining between them. CDR3 region: CASSEVRNYGYTF. DNA of the CDR3: TGTGCCAGCAGTGAAGTACGGAACTATGGCTACACCTTC.

V gene TRBV5-1 combines with J gene TRBJ2-1; maybe TRBD1 (5 bases). In germline, CDR1 is SGHRS, CDR2 YFSETQ. The CDR3 totals 14 residues. The V and J ends lost 2 bases and 0 bases respectively, with 6 bases between them. The CDR3 DNA reads as TGCGCCAGCAGCTTTGACAGCTCCTACAATGAGCAGTTCTTC. Residues: CASSFDSSYNEQFF.

The chain couples TRBV7-9 to TRBJ1-6; D is unresolved. CDR3 length equals 14 residues. V was cut by 2 bases and J by 5 bases, with 7 bases left in between. Germline V CDR1 and CDR2: SEHNR, FQNEAQ (reference sequence). CDR3 bases: TGTGCCAGCAGCTTACAAAGAAATAATTCACCCCTCCACTTT. The encoded protein is CASSLQRNNSPLHF.

This chain links TRBV5-4 with TRBJ1-1; D gene uncertain. The CDR3 loop spans 12 amino acids. V dropped 2 bases and J dropped 5 bases, with 7 bases sitting between them. In germline, CDR1 is SGHNT, CDR2 YYREEE (reference sequence). DNA of the CDR3: TGTGCCAGCAGCTTACCGGGAACTGAAGCTTTCTTT. It translates to CASSLPGTEAFF.

CDR3 residues: CASSLATIGTVNTEAFF. CDR3 in DNA: TGTGCCAGCAGCTTAGCAACAATCGGGACGGTGAACACTGAAGCTTTCTTT. V gene TRBV7-2 combines with J gene TRBJ1-1; possible D gene TRBD1, 5 bases. V gave up 0 bases and J gave up 0 bases, with 14 bases separating them. This CDR3 has 17 amino acids. Per the germline V gene, CDR1 is SGHTA and CDR2 is FQGNSA. The full variable domain, completed using reference TRBV7-2 and TRBJ1-1, is GAGVSQSPSNKVTEKGKDVELRCDPISGHTALYWYRQSLGQGLEFLIYFQGNSAPDKSGLPSDRFSAERTGGSVSTLTIQRTQQEDSAVYLCASSLATIGTVNTEAFFGQGTRLTVV.

V gene TRBV7-2 combines with J gene TRBJ2-2; weak D call: TRBD1 (5 bases). The CDR3 has 14 amino acids. Trimming left V 5 bases short and J 3 bases short, with 10 bases between. Per germline, CDR1 SGHTA and CDR2 FQGNSA. The CDR3 loop reads CASSADRYTGELFF. DNA of the CDR3: TGTGCCAGCAGCGCCGACAGATACACCGGGGAGCTGTTTTTT.

The chain combines TRBV29-1 with TRBJ1-5; 7 positions match TRBD1. The junction had 7 bases not matched to a gene; V was cut back by 5 bases and J by 3 bases. CDR3 length: 14 residues. CDR1 SQVTM and CDR2 ANQGSEA come from the germline V gene. CDR3 sequence reads: CSVRAGGTNQPQHF. The CDR3 DNA sequence: TGCAGCGTTCGGGCAGGGGGAACCAATCAGCCCCAGCATTTT.

The V gene is TRBV5-8, the J gene TRBJ2-3; TRBD1 aligns across 7 bases. V dropped 6 bases and J dropped 4; count of bases not matched to a gene: 8. Germline assignment: CDR1 SGHTS and CDR2 YDEGEE. The CDR3 is made up of 14 amino acids. The CDR3 DNA reads TGTGCCAGCAACCGGGGACAGTCGGCAGATACGCAGTATTTT. It yields the protein CASNRGQSADTQYF.

The rearrangement joins TRBV19 to TRBJ2-6; TRBD1 matches at 7 bases. CDR3 size: 15 residues. V lost 7 bases to trimming and J lost 1 base; unmatched junction nucleotides: 4. The germline CDR1 and CDR2 sequences are LNHDA and SQIVND (reference sequence). Here the CDR3 DNA reads TGTGCCAGTAAAGAGGGACAGTCTGGGGCCAACGTCCTGACTTTC. The encoded protein is CASKEGQSGANVLTF.

V and J are TRBV27 and TRBJ2-7; D is possibly TRBD1 (5 bases). Germline V lookup: CDR1 MNHEY, CDR2 SMNVEV (reference sequence). V lost 1 base, J lost 4 bases, and 11 bases lay in between. The CDR3 sequence is 14 residues long. The CDR3 coding sequence is TGTGCCAGCAGTTTATTAGGGCAGGGTTACGAGCAGTACTTC. Translated: CASSLLGQGYEQYF.

The chain has TRBV28 and TRBJ2-3; the D is unclear. The V and J ends lost 2 bases and 1 base respectively, with 1 base between them. CDR1 and CDR2 (germline): MDHEN, SYDVKM. This CDR3 comprises 12 residues. This chain's CDR3 is CASSLGTDTQYF. The CDR3 DNA follows: TGTGCCAGCAGTTTAGGCACAGATACGCAGTATTTT. The complete variable domain, with remaining parts taken from reference TRBV28 and TRBJ2-3, reads DVKVTQSSRYLVKRTGEKVFLECVQDMDHENMFWYRQDPGLGLRLIYFSYDVKMKEKGDIPEGYSVSREKKERFSLILESASTNQTSMYLCASSLGTDTQYFGPGTRLTVL.

This chain joins TRBV4-2 and TRBJ2-3; D gene unclear. The germline gives CDR1 LGHNA, CDR2 YNFKEQ. This CDR3 has 13 amino acids. V lost 2 bases and J 0 bases, leaving 3 bases between the germline ends. The CDR3, as DNA: TGTGCCAGCAGCCAACAAAGCACAGATACGCAGTATTTT. Translation gives CASSQQSTDTQYF.

This clone has just a few counts. The chain has TRBV7-9 and TRBJ2-7; 8 nucleotides align to TRBD2. The length of the CDR3 is 14 residues. The ends lost 4 bases at V and 6 bases at J; junction bases unmatched: 8. Germline V gene data show CDR1 as SEHNR and CDR2 as FQNEAQ (reference sequence). The CDR3 here is CASSSLAGKPEQYF. The CDR3 DNA sequence: TGTGCCAGCAGCTCTTTAGCGGGAAAACCCGAGCAGTACTTC.

This clone was detected only once. The genes are TRBV6-6 and TRBJ2-7; TRBD1 matches at 8 bases. The germline V gene has CDR1 MNHNY and CDR2 SVGAGI (reference sequence). CDR3 size: 14 residues. V lost 6 bases and J lost 0; bases outside the gene matches: 4. The CDR3 coding sequence is TGTGCCAGCAGACTACAGGGGGACTCCTACGAGCAGTACTTC. Translated: CASRLQGDSYEQYF.

The V call is TRBV11-1, the J call TRBJ1-1; D remains ambiguous. Germline CDR1 is SGHAT and CDR2 is FQDESV (reference sequence). V gave up 8 bases and J gave up 1 base, with 11 bases separating them. The CDR3 has 13 amino acids. The CDR3 reads CASGPTRNTEAFF. The CDR3 nucleotides read TGTGCCAGCGGACCCACCCGGAACACTGAAGCTTTCTTT.

The chain is built from TRBV6-1 and TRBJ1-1, with a weak D call TRBD1 (6 bases). The germline V gene has CDR1 MNHNS and CDR2 SASEGT. The CDR3 contains 14 residues. The germline V and J ends were trimmed by 1 base and 6 bases, with 12 bases remaining between them. CDR3 in amino acids: CASSEVRGAAEAFF. For the CDR3, the DNA is TGTGCCAGCAGTGAAGTCAGGGGTGCGGCTGAAGCTTTCTTT.